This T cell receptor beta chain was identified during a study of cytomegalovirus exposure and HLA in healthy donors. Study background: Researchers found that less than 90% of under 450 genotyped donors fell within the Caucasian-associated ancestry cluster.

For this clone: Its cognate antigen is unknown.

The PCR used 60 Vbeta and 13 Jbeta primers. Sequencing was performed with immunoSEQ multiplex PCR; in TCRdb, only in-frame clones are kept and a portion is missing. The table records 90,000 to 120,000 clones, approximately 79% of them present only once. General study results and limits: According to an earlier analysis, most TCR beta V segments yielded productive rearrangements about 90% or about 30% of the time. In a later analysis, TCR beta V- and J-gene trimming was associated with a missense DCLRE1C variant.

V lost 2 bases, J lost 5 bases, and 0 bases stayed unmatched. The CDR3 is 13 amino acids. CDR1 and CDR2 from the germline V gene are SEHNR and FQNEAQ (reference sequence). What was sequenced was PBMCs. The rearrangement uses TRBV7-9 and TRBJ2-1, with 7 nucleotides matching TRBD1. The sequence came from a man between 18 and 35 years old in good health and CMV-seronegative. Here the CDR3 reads CASSLTGDNEQFF. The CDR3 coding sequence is TGTGCCAGCAGCTTAACAGGGGACAATGAGCAGTTCTTC.